This TCR beta chain was recorded in a study of T cell responses to AZD1222 COVID-19 vaccine. Overall study context: Second-dose intervals of approximately 4 or approximately 12 weeks were pooled. Study-level findings and limits: Every sample of the repertoires postdated the peak T cell response. Donors, mostly white British, included more females; clonal diversity was possibly underestimated.

Notes on this clone: The antigen is unknown.

Measured with immunoSEQ multiplex PCR; TCRdb has only the in-frame clones, and not every one. The table shows about 110,000 clones, with 87% occurring only once. This specimen consisted of peripheral blood, obtained on day 0 of AZD1222 vaccination. This receptor was obtained from an adult in good health.

The DNA for the CDR3 is TGCGCCAGCAGCTTGGGGACTAGCGGGACAACAGATACGCAGTATTTT. Translating gives CASSLGTSGTTDTQYF. V and J are TRBV5-1 and TRBJ2-3; 12 nucleotides line up with TRBD2. V shed 0 bases, J shed 3 bases, and the junction held 2 bases outside the gene matches. Germline CDR1 reads SGHRS; CDR2 reads YFSETQ. This CDR3 region has 16 residues.